These T cell receptor beta chains were read from a single sample in a study of regulatory T cells in long-lasting Graves disease. TCRdb reanalysed the multiplex PCR reads using MiXCR and keeps one entry per CDR3 protein. The table records 250,000 to 300,000 distinct CDR3 sequences, more than 20% of them present only once. Here the sequenced sample was peripheral blood mononuclear cells (PBMCs), taken when the disease was refractory, from a patient treated with antithyroid drugs. The receptors were gathered from a female donor with Graves disease. Each CDR3 is given with its conserved first and last residue. D genes are given only for firm matches. Part of the rows lack a size; the others show once, few, many or a class for expanded clones.

d_call,v_call,j_call,clone_size,cdr3_aa,cdr3_nt
-,TRBV7-3,TRBJ2-7,few,CASPRDRGYEQYF,TGTGCCAGCCCGCGGGACCGAGGCTACGAGCAGTACTTC
-,TRBV7-3,TRBJ1-1,-,CAGSLGHGDTEAFF,TGTGCCGGCAGCTTGGGGCATGGGGACACTGAAGCTTTCTTT
TRBD1,TRBV30,TRBJ1-1,-,CAWSPGGGYTEAFF,TGTGCCTGGAGTCCAGGGGGGGGGTACACTGAAGCTTTCTTT
-,TRBV11-2,TRBJ1-5,few,CASSPPGPGEQPQHF,TGTGCCAGCAGCCCACCGGGACCCGGGGAGCAGCCCCAGCATTTT
TRBD2,TRBV20-1,TRBJ2-3,few,CSARVLAGDPDTQYF,TGCAGTGCTAGAGTCCTAGCGGGAGACCCAGATACGCAGTATTTT
-,TRBV10-3,TRBJ2-5,-,CAISEGQTPGRETQYF,TGTGCCATCAGTGAGGGACAGACCCCAGGTCGGGAGACCCAGTACTTC
-,TRBV28,TRBJ1-1,many,CASSLGVGVRTEAFF,TGTGCCAGCAGCCTCGGTGTTGGGGTGAGGACTGAAGCTTTCTTT
TRBD1,TRBV20-1,TRBJ1-5,many,CSARTGLGNQPQHF,TGCAGTGCTAGGACAGGGTTGGGCAATCAGCCCCAGCATTTT
-,TRBV7-9,TRBJ2-4,-,CASSFITLGAKNIQYF,TGTGCCAGCAGCTTTATAACATTGGGAGCCAAAAACATTCAGTACTTC
TRBD1,TRBV5-1,TRBJ1-3,-,CATWTGAGNTIYF,TGCGCCACCTGGACAGGGGCCGGAAACACCATATATTTT
-,TRBV29-1,TRBJ2-5,many,CSVGDTYQETQYF,TGCAGCGTTGGGGACACGTATCAAGAGACCCAGTACTTC
TRBD1,TRBV20-1,TRBJ1-2,-,CSAWTGVYGYTF,TGCAGTGCTTGGACAGGGGTTTATGGCTACACCTTC
-,TRBV20-1,TRBJ2-7,many,CSARERTEYEQYF,TGCAGTGCTAGGGAAAGGACAGAATACGAGCAGTACTTC
TRBD1,TRBV6-1,TRBJ1-1,-,CASRPGQDNTEAFF,TGTGCCAGCAGACCCGGACAGGACAACACTGAAGCTTTCTTT
-,TRBV5-6,TRBJ1-2,few,CASSYGRGTSYYYGYTF,TGTGCCAGCAGCTACGGACGGGGGACTAGTTACTACTATGGCTACACCTTC
-,TRBV3-1,TRBJ1-2,-,CASSQDLGGPGYTF,TGTGCCAGCAGCCAAGATCTTGGAGGCCCTGGCTACACCTTC
-,TRBV30,TRBJ1-4,-,CAWGNWGTNEKLFF,TGTGCCTGGGGCAACTGGGGTACTAATGAAAAACTGTTTTTT
TRBD1,TRBV19,TRBJ2-1,few,CASSPDPDREDYNEQFF,TGTGCCAGTAGTCCCGACCCGGACAGGGAGGACTACAATGAGCAGTTCTTC
TRBD1,TRBV20-1,TRBJ1-1,many,CSARGATGGGTEAFF,TGCAGTGCTAGAGGAGCAACAGGGGGCGGCACTGAAGCTTTCTTT
-,TRBV28,TRBJ1-3,-,CASSPGWGVLGNTIYF,TGTGCCAGCAGCCCAGGGTGGGGGGTCCTAGGAAACACCATATATTTT
TRBD1,TRBV7-2,TRBJ2-6,-,CASSTRTGQISGANVLTF,TGTGCCAGCAGCACCCGGACGGGACAGATATCTGGGGCCAACGTCCTGACTTTC
-,TRBV7-9,TRBJ2-5,-,CASSAGAGWETQYF,TGTGCCAGCAGCGCTGGGGCAGGGTGGGAGACCCAGTACTTC
-,TRBV18,TRBJ1-1,many,CASSPGDTEAFF,TGTGCCAGCTCGCCCGGGGACACTGAAGCTTTCTTT
-,TRBV12-3/TRBV12-4,TRBJ2-2,many,CASSFIGREVTRGGWGTGELFF,TGTGCCAGCAGTTTCATAGGCCGGGAGGTCACGAGAGGGGGCTGGGGCACCGGGGAGCTGTTTTTT